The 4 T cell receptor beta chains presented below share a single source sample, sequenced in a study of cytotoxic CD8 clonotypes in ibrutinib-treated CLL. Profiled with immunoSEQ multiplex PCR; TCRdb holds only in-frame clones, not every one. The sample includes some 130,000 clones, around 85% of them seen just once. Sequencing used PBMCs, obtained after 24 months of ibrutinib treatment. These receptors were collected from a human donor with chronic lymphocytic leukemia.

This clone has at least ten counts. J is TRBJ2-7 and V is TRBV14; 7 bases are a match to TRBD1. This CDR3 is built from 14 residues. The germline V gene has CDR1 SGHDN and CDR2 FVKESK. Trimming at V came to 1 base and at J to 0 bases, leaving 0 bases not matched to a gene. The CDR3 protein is CASSQGDSSYEQYF. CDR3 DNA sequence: TGTGCCAGCAGCCAAGGGGACAGCTCCTACGAGCAGTACTTC.

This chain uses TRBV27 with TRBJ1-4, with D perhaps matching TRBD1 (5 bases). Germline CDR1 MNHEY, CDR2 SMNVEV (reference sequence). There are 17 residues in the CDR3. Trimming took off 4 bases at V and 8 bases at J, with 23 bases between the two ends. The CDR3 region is CASSSLPLAGGREKLFF. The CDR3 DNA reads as TGTGCCAGCAGTTCCCTCCCCTTGGCGGGGGGAAGAGAAAAACTGTTTTTT.

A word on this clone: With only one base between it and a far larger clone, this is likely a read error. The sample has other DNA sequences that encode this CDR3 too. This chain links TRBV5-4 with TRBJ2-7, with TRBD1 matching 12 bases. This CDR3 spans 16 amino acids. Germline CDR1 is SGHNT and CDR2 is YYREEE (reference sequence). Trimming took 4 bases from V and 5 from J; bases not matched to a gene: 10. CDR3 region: CASSHSIGTGGDEQYF. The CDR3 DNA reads TGTGCCAGCAGCCACTCGATCGGGACAGGGGGCGACGAGCAGTACTTC.

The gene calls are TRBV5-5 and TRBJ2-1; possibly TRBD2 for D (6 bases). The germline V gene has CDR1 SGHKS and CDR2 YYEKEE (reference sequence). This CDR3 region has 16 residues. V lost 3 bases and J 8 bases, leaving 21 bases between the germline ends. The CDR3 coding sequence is TGTGCCAGCAGCTCTCTACAGGTGCTGGGACTGGATGAGCAGTTCTTC. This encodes CASSSLQVLGLDEQFF.